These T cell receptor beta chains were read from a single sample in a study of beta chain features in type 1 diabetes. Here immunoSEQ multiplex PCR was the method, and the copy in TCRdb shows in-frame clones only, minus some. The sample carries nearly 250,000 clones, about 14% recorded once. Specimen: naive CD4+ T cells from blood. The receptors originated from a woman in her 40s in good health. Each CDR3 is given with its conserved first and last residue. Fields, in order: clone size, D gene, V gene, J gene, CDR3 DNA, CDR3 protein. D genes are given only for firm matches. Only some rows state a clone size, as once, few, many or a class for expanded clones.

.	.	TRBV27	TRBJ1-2	TGTGCCAGCAGTGGACACTCTGGCTACACCTTC	CASSGHSGYTF
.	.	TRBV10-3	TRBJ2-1	TGTGCCATCAGGGGCGGGGGCGATGAGCAGTTCTTC	CAIRGGGDEQFF
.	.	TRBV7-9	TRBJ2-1	TGTGCCAGCAGCTTCCGCCCGGCTGGGACATCGTATGAGCAGTTCTTC	CASSFRPAGTSYEQFF
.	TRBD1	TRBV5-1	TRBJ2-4	TGCGCCAGCAGCCCGGGACAGGAAAACATTCAGTACTTC	CASSPGQENIQYF
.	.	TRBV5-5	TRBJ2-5	TGTGCCAGCAGCCGGACAGAAGAGACCCAGTACTTC	CASSRTEETQYF
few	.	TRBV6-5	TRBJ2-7	TGTGCCAGCAGTTACTCAGGGCAGGGGTTGGGCGAGCAGTACTTC	CASSYSGQGLGEQYF
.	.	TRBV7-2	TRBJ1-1	TGTGCCAGCAGCTCGGGGGGCTTGGCCACTGAAGCTTTCTTT	CASSSGGLATEAFF
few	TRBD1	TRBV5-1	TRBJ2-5	TGCGCCAGCAGCTTGGACAGGGGGCGGGAGACCCAGTACTTC	CASSLDRGRETQYF
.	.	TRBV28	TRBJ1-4	TGTGCCAGCAGGACCACAGGGAAGAGGATTGAAAAACTGTTTTTT	CASRTTGKRIEKLFF
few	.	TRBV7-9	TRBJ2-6	TGTGCCAGCAGCCTAGTCCCACAGGGACGCTCTGGGGCCAACGTCCTGACTTTC	CASSLVPQGRSGANVLTF
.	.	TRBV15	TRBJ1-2	TGTGCCACCAGCAGAGGGCCGAAGGAGTATGGCTACACCTTC	CATSRGPKEYGYTF
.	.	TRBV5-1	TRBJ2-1	TGCGCCAGCAGCGGGGGACAACCTCTCAGGGGCGATGAGCAGTTCTTC	CASSGGQPLRGDEQFF
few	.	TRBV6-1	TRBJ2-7	TGTGCCAGCAGTGAAGAGGGCAGGGGAGTCTCCTACGAGCAGTACTTC	CASSEEGRGVSYEQYF
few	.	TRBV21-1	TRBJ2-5	TGTGCCAGCAGCCCCCAGGGACACGAGACCCAGTACTTC	CASSPQGHETQYF
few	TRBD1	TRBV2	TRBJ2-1	TGTGCCAGCAGCCGACAGGGGGCGGATGAGCAGTTCTTC	CASSRQGADEQFF
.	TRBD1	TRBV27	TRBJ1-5	TGTGCCAGCAGTCGACAGGGGGCTAACCAGCCCCAGCATTTT	CASSRQGANQPQHF
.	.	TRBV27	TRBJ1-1	TGTGCCAGCAGTCAGCGACAGATGAACACTGAAGCTTTCTTT	CASSQRQMNTEAFF
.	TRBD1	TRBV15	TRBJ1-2	TGTGCCACCAGCAGAGTAGGCAGGGGGCTTAATGGCTACACCTTC	CATSRVGRGLNGYTF
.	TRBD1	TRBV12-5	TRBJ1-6	TGTGCTAGTGGCCAGGGACAGGGCAGCTCCTATAATTCACCCCTCCACTTT	CASGQGQGSSYNSPLHF
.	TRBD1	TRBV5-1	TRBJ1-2	TGCGCCAGCAGCTTCGAATCTATCGGGACAGGGGGCGATGGCTACACCTTC	CASSFESIGTGGDGYTF
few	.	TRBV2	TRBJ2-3	TGTGCCAGCAGTGAAGCCGTGGCTACAGATACGCAGTATTTT	CASSEAVATDTQYF
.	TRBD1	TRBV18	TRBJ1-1	TGTGCCAGCTCACCACCGATTATAGACAGGGCTGGGGACACTGAAGCTTTCTTT	CASSPPIIDRAGDTEAFF
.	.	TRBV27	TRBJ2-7	TGTGCCAGCAGTTACGGGGGTTGGGCAAGAACCTACGAGCAGTACTTC	CASSYGGWARTYEQYF
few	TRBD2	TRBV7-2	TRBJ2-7	TGTGCCAACCTCACCATTGGGCGGGGGGACTTCAACTCCTACGAGCAGTACTTC	CANLTIGRGDFNSYEQYF
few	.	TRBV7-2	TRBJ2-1	TGTGCCAGCAGCTTATACGGGGGTCAATACAATGAGCAGTTCTTC	CASSLYGGQYNEQFF
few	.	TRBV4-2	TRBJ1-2	TGTGCCAGCAGCCAAGATCCTGGCGGAGACTATGGCTACACCTTC	CASSQDPGGDYGYTF